The 30 T cell receptor beta chains below come from one sample, sequenced in a study of identical twins. MiXCR, applied by TCRdb to the 5' RACE reads, yields one record per CDR3 protein. The sample carries around 550,000 distinct CDR3 sequences, about 15% recorded once. The sample was also reused in another study, on yellow fever vaccine responses in identical twins.

Specimen: CD4+ T cells sorted from blood. The receptors were sampled from a woman between 18 and 30 years old in good health.

This clonotype has a handful of counts. This rearrangement joins TRBV9 to TRBJ2-1, with 15 bases matching TRBD2. Trimming cost V 4 bases and J 7 bases; bases outside gene matches: 12. The CDR3 is 18 residues long. CDR1 SGDLS and CDR2 YYNGEE come from the germline V gene. In nucleotides, the CDR3 is TGTGCCAGCAGCCCTCCGGGTGTCGGGACTAGCGGGAGGAATGAGCAGTTCTTC. Translated: CASSPPGVGTSGRNEQFF.

The chain recombines TRBV5-1 with TRBJ2-3; 10 bases line up with TRBD1. This CDR3 spans 16 amino acids. Trimming cost V 0 bases and J 3 bases; bases outside gene matches: 4. Germline loops: CDR1 SGHRS, CDR2 YFSETQ. CDR3 sequence (DNA): TGCGCCAGCAGCTTGGATAGACAGGGGGCAACAGATACGCAGTATTTT. It encodes CASSLDRQGATDTQYF.

This clonotype was seen ten or more times. V and J are TRBV5-1 and TRBJ2-1, with no clear D. The CDR3 length is 13 residues. Germline assignment: CDR1 SGHRS and CDR2 YFSETQ. The V and J ends lost 0 bases and 3 bases respectively, with 4 bases between them. The DNA for the CDR3 is TGCGCCAGCAGCTTGGGCAGCTACAATGAGCAGTTCTTC. Protein: CASSLGSYNEQFF.

The sample holds a few counts of this clonotype. V is TRBV7-2 and J is TRBJ2-7; 9 positions agree with TRBD2. The CDR3 loop spans 15 amino acids. V lost 5 bases and J lost 3; bases outside the gene matches: 8. The germline gives CDR1 SGHTA, CDR2 FQGNSA. Here the CDR3 reads CASSQGREGNYEQYF. The DNA of the CDR3 is TGTGCCAGCAGCCAAGGGCGGGAGGGGAACTACGAGCAGTACTTC.

The CDR3 DNA reads as TGTGCCAGCAGCCAAGAACTAGCGGGTCCTTGGGAGCAGTACTTC. The encoded protein is CASSQELAGPWEQYF. V is TRBV3-1 and J is TRBJ2-7; 9 positions match TRBD2. CDR1 LGHDT and CDR2 YNNKEL come from the germline V gene (reference sequence). There are 15 residues in the CDR3. J gave up 7 bases and V 0 bases, and 7 bases lay outside the gene matches.

This clonotype has only a few counts. V usage is TRBV5-1 and J usage is TRBJ1-1, with D possibly being TRBD1 (6 bases). CDR1 SGHRS and CDR2 YFSETQ come from the germline V gene. This CDR3 contains 15 residues. V shed 4 bases and J shed 1 base, with 14 bases lying between them. DNA of the CDR3: TGCGCCAGCAGCGGTGGACAGCCACAGAACACTGAAGCTTTCTTT. Translated: CASSGGQPQNTEAFF.

This chain links TRBV20-1 with TRBJ2-3, with a tentative D call TRBD2 (5 bases). V was shortened by 1 base and J by 3 bases, with 5 bases between the two germline ends. This CDR3 contains 12 residues. Germline V lookup: CDR1 DFQATT, CDR2 SNEGSKA (reference sequence). The CDR3 region has the DNA TGCAGTGCTAGAGTAGCGACAGATACGCAGTATTTT. The encoded protein is CSARVATDTQYF.

The chain couples TRBV28 to TRBJ2-4; TRBD1 agrees at 7 bases. J gave up 3 bases and V 2 bases, and 19 bases lay outside the gene matches. CDR1 and CDR2 (germline): MDHEN, SYDVKM. The CDR3 runs to 20 residues. CDR3 region: CASSLATGPKAPRGKNIQYF. CDR3 DNA sequence: TGTGCCAGCAGTTTAGCGACAGGGCCAAAGGCTCCGCGAGGCAAAAACATTCAGTACTTC.

The chain joins TRBV4-1 to TRBJ2-3; TRBD2 aligns across 8 bases. The germline gives CDR1 MGHRA, CDR2 YSYEKL. The CDR3 extends over 15 amino acids. J lost 6 bases, V lost 6 bases, and 11 bases had no gene match. The CDR3 coding sequence is TGCGCCAGCAGGGCACCCGGGACTAGTTTGGATACGCAGTATTTT. This sequence encodes CASRAPGTSLDTQYF.

The chain is built from TRBV29-1 and TRBJ2-5, with D perhaps TRBD1 or TRBD2 (5 bases each). Germline loops: CDR1 SQVTM, CDR2 ANQGSEA. This CDR3 region has 14 residues. V was clipped by 2 bases and J by 0 bases, with 10 bases between them. The CDR3 protein is CSVESWGNQETQYF. The CDR3 bases are TGCAGCGTTGAATCGTGGGGGAACCAAGAGACCCAGTACTTC.

The gene calls are TRBV3-1 and TRBJ2-1; 11 nucleotides line up with TRBD2. Germline CDR1 and CDR2: LGHDT and YNNKEL (reference sequence). Unmatched junction bases numbered 15, after V lost 8 bases and J lost 0 bases. CDR3 length equals 19 residues. CDR3 bases: TGTGCCAGCTCCAAGCTAGCGGGGGGAACCCTAAGCTCCTACAATGAGCAGTTCTTC. It encodes CASSKLAGGTLSSYNEQFF.

This clonotype was seen many times. The V call is TRBV15, the J call TRBJ1-2; D not certain. Trimming took off 2 bases at V and 4 bases at J, with 11 bases between the two ends. CDR1 LNHNV and CDR2 YYDKDF come from the germline V gene (reference sequence). The CDR3 is made up of 14 amino acids. DNA for the CDR3: TGTGCCACCAGCAGATCAGGCGGAGTCTATGGCTACACCTTC. Amino acid sequence: CATSRSGGVYGYTF.

The chain recombines TRBV12-3 or TRBV12-4 with TRBJ2-2; 13 bases are a match to TRBD2. The CDR3 has 18 residues. Trimming removed 6 bases from V and 8 bases from J; junction bases left unmatched: 15. The CDR3: CASRGLAGVESTAGELFF. CDR3 sequence (DNA): TGTGCCAGCAGAGGACTAGCGGGAGTTGAATCGACAGCAGGGGAGCTGTTTTTT.

This clonotype has just a few counts. The genes are TRBV4-2 and TRBJ2-7; D is uncertain. Per germline, CDR1 LGHNA and CDR2 YNFKEQ. This CDR3 has 14 residues. The V and J ends lost 0 bases and 0 bases respectively, with 6 bases between them. The CDR3 bases are TGTGCCAGCAGCCAAGATTTCGGCTCCTACGAGCAGTACGTC. Its translation is CASSQDFGSYEQYV.

The sample holds a few counts of this clonotype. The gene calls are TRBV11-2 and TRBJ2-1, with 7 bases aligning to TRBD1. Germline V lookup: CDR1 SGHAT, CDR2 FQNNGV. This CDR3 has 15 residues. Trimming removed 5 bases from V and 3 bases from J; junction bases left unmatched: 7. This CDR3 reads CASSIQGPLYNEQFF. The CDR3 nucleotides read TGTGCCAGCAGCATACAGGGGCCCCTCTACAATGAGCAGTTCTTC. Full variable domain (missing parts from reference TRBV11-2 and TRBJ2-1): EAGVAQSPRYKIIEKRQSVAFWCNPISGHATLYWYQQILGQGPKLLIQFQNNGVVDDSQLPKDRFSAERLKGVDSTLKIQPAKLEDSAVYLCASSIQGPLYNEQFFGPGTRLTVL.

The V call is TRBV5-1, the J call TRBJ2-7, with TRBD2 as a possible D gene (5 bases). The CDR3 consists of 13 residues. Between the trimmed V and J ends, which lost 1 base and 5 bases, there was a span of 10 bases. Germline CDR1 reads SGHRS; CDR2 reads YFSETQ. CDR3 DNA sequence: TGCGCCAGCAGCTTGCGGGGTGAGAACGAGCAGTACTTC. It is translated as CASSLRGENEQYF. Full variable domain (rest looked up from reference TRBV5-1 and TRBJ2-7): KAGVTQTPRYLIKTRGQQVTLSCSPISGHRSVSWYQQTPGQGLQFLFEYFSETQRNKGNFPGRFSGRQFSNSRSEMNVSTLELGDSALYLCASSLRGENEQYFGPGTRLTVT.

This clonotype was found a few times. The rearrangement links TRBV11-1 to TRBJ2-3; 13 bases match TRBD2. The germline V gene has CDR1 SGHAT and CDR2 FQDESV (reference sequence). The J segment lost 2 bases and the V segment lost 5 bases, leaving 10 bases of the junction unmatched. The CDR3 is 18 amino acids. The CDR3 reads CASSRTAGLAGDTDTQYF. CDR3 nucleotide sequence: TGTGCCAGCAGCCGCACGGCTGGACTAGCGGGAGACACAGATACGCAGTATTTT.

This clonotype appeared a few times. The V gene is TRBV27, the J gene TRBJ2-2; no clear D. Per the germline V gene, CDR1 is MNHEY and CDR2 is SMNVEV (reference sequence). V dropped 4 bases and J dropped 2 bases, with 8 bases sitting between them. The length of the CDR3 is 14 residues. CDR3 amino acids: CASSSPSNTGELFF. As DNA, the CDR3 is TGTGCCAGCAGTTCCCCGAGTAACACCGGGGAGCTGTTTTTT.

This clonotype has just a few counts. V usage is TRBV11-2 and J usage is TRBJ2-1, with TRBD2 matching 15 bases. Germline loops: CDR1 SGHAT, CDR2 FQNNGV. CDR3 size: 16 residues. The J segment lost 7 bases and the V segment lost 7 bases, leaving 8 bases of the junction unmatched. Written as DNA, the CDR3 is TGTGCCAGCACCCCGGTGGGACTAGCGGGGGGTAATGAGCAGTTCTTC. Translating gives CASTPVGLAGGNEQFF.

This clonotype was counted a few times. The chain recombines TRBV7-2 with TRBJ2-5; D unresolved. The CDR3 has 15 residues. CDR1 is SGHTA and CDR2 is FQGNSA in the germline V gene. V lost 4 bases, J lost 4 bases, and 16 bases lay in between. CDR3 amino acids: CASSSNSLVSETQYF. For the CDR3, the DNA is TGTGCCAGCAGCTCAAATAGCTTGGTGTCAGAGACCCAGTACTTC.

The DNA for the CDR3 is TGTGCCAGCAGTCGGGGACAGCGACCCTACGAGCAGTACTTC. Its protein is CASSRGQRPYEQYF. The rearrangement joins TRBV27 to TRBJ2-7; TRBD1 matches at 7 bases. Per the germline V gene, CDR1 is MNHEY and CDR2 is SMNVEV (reference sequence). V lost 5 bases, J lost 2 bases, and 6 bases stayed unmatched. The CDR3 covers 14 residues.

A single count supports this clonotype. The V call is TRBV20-1, the J call TRBJ1-3; D ambiguous. CDR3 size: 12 residues. Germline V CDR1 and CDR2: DFQATT, SNEGSKA (reference sequence). The V end lost 5 bases, the J end lost 0 bases, and 5 bases lay between the germline ends. DNA of the CDR3: TGCAGTGCTCGGAACTCTGGAAACACCATATATTTT. This sequence encodes CSARNSGNTIYF.

The genes are TRBV12-3 or TRBV12-4 and TRBJ1-2; 8 bases are a match to TRBD1. The trim removed 6 bases at V and 5 bases at J, leaving 5 bases unmatched. The CDR3 contains 13 residues. CDR3 bases: TGTGCCAGCAGCACTGGACAGGGATATGGCTACACCTTC. It yields the protein CASSTGQGYGYTF.

The table lists this clonotype with a few counts. This chain connects TRBV12-3 or TRBV12-4 to TRBJ1-6, with 8 bases aligning to TRBD1. Unmatched junction bases numbered 10, after V lost 4 bases and J lost 8 bases. The CDR3 is 16 amino acids. CDR3 nucleotides: TGTGCCAGCAGTTCCACGGGACAGGAGGGTTATTCACCCCTCCACTTT. Amino acid sequence: CASSSTGQEGYSPLHF.

J is TRBJ2-3 and V is TRBV27; D may be TRBD1 (6 bases). The V gene lost 2 bases and the J gene lost 4 bases, with 13 bases spanning the gap. This CDR3 is built from 15 residues. Germline V gene lookup returns CDR1 MNHEY and CDR2 SMNVEV (reference sequence). The DNA for the CDR3 is TGTGCCAGCAGTTTAGGGGGCCTTAGGCCAGATACGCAGTATTTT. This codes for CASSLGGLRPDTQYF.

This clonotype was recorded a few times. This rearrangement joins TRBV2 to TRBJ1-2; D unresolved. V was cut by 6 bases and J by 1 base, with 6 bases left in between. The length of the CDR3 is 12 residues. Germline V lookup: CDR1 SNHLY, CDR2 FYNNEI. CDR3 protein: CASRGYNYGYTF. DNA for the CDR3: TGTGCCAGCAGGGGTTATAACTATGGCTACACCTTC.

This clonotype was picked up a small number of times. V and J are TRBV18 and TRBJ2-7, with 7 bases that match TRBD2. Germline lookup yields CDR1 KGHSH and CDR2 LQKENI. The J segment lost 6 bases and the V segment lost 0 bases, leaving 5 bases of the junction unmatched. The length of the CDR3 is 14 residues. The CDR3 sequence is CASSPPGLPTEQYF. CDR3 sequence (DNA): TGTGCCAGCTCACCACCGGGACTACCCACCGAGCAGTACTTC. Variable domain in full (rest from reference TRBV18 and TRBJ2-7): NAGVMQNPRHLVRRRGQEARLRCSPMKGHSHVYWYRQLPEEGLKFMVYLQKENIIDESGMPKERFSAEFPKEGPSILRIQQVVRGDSAAYFCASSPPGLPTEQYFGPGTRLTVT.

This clonotype was seen a few times. This chain uses TRBV20-1 with TRBJ1-1, with 12 bases identical to TRBD1. V was clipped by 4 bases and J by 8 bases; unmatched bases: 5. CDR1 and CDR2 (germline): DFQATT, SNEGSKA (reference sequence). This CDR3 is 13 amino acids long. The CDR3, as DNA: TGCAGTGCTAAAGGGACAGGGGGCGGGGAAGCTTTCTTT. Protein sequence: CSAKGTGGGEAFF.

This clonotype was observed a handful of times. The chain is built from TRBV5-5 and TRBJ2-2; D is ambiguous. The V gene's germline CDR1 is SGHKS and CDR2 YYEKEE (reference sequence). V was pared by 4 bases and J by 4 bases, with 11 bases between. CDR3 length equals 14 residues. CDR3: CASSAGYLTGELFF. CDR3 coding DNA: TGTGCCAGCAGCGCCGGATATCTCACCGGGGAGCTGTTTTTT.

J is TRBJ2-3 and V is TRBV6-5; D possibly matches TRBD1 or TRBD2 (5 bases each). Trimming shortened V by 0 bases and J by 7 bases, and 17 bases separated the two germline ends. The CDR3 covers 16 residues. Germline values: CDR1 MNHEY, CDR2 SVGAGI. The DNA for the CDR3 is TGTGCCAGCAGTTACTCGACTGGTGGGGGATTGAATACGCAGTATTTT. This translates into CASSYSTGGGLNTQYF.